Here is one T cell receptor beta chain with its context. Its specificity is unknown. The data originate from a study of radiation and T cells in renal cell carcinoma. Overall study findings and caveats: From baseline, blood top tumor clonotypes peaked at 2 weeks post-radiation.

Profiling relied on immunoSEQ multiplex PCR, and the TCRdb table lists in-frame clones only, not all of them. The sample includes about 140,000 clones, around four fifths seen only once; the top ten take roughly a quarter. Trimming stripped 6 bases from V and 0 bases from J, with 12 bases between. In germline, CDR1 is MNHEY, CDR2 SVGAGI. The CDR3 contains 15 residues. Time point: baseline pretreatment blood. Treatment given: 15 Gy SBRT to primary tumor, nephrectomy 4 weeks later. Serial blood draws occurred at baseline and 2 and 4 weeks post-SBRT. The patient's renal cell carcinoma had clear cell pathology.

Source: blood, taken from a patient whose treatment included radiotherapy and nephrectomy. The V and J genes are TRBV6-5 and TRBJ1-5, with a weak D call TRBD1 (5 bases). This receptor was taken from a woman between 45 and 65 years old with renal cell carcinoma. CDR3 DNA sequence: TGTGCCAGCAGGGGATGGGGGGATAGCAATCAGCCCCAGCATTTT. Protein product: CASRGWGDSNQPQHF.